This T cell receptor (beta chain) appears in the sequencing data of a study of blood T cell repertoires in COVID-19. There are 14 residues in the CDR3. CDR1 is SGHNT and CDR2 is YYREEE in the germline V gene (reference sequence). With V trimmed by 4 bases and J by 4 bases, 6 bases remained unmatched. The table came from immunoSEQ multiplex PCR; TCRdb's copy has only in-frame clones and leaves some out. The sample shows tens of thousands of clones, about nine tenths of them seen only once. Sequenced input: peripheral blood. The TCR was taken from a human donor in a cohort sampled during active COVID-19. The chain links TRBV5-4 to TRBJ1-2; 8 bases fit TRBD1. The CDR3 DNA is TGTGCCAGCAGCCGATCTCAGGGGGCCTATGGCTACACCTTC. It specifies CASSRSQGAYGYTF.